The rows below give T cell receptor beta chains drawn from one sample of a study of blood T cell repertoires in COVID-19. TCRdb's table, derived via immunoSEQ multiplex PCR, lists solely in-frame clones and lacks some. Seen here are 110,000 to 150,000 clones, approximately 87% observed once, and the top ten hold approximately 40%. The sequencing input was peripheral blood. All receptors come from a human donor in a cohort sampled during active COVID-19. CDR3s leave out the opening cysteine and the closing phenylalanine or tryptophan.

J	V	CDR3
TRBJ2-2	TRBV19	ASSISTASPSGELF
TRBJ1-2	TRBV7-2	ASSLGTAYYYGYT
TRBJ2-6	TRBV16	ASSPPTGGTGANVLT
TRBJ2-5	TRBV9	AKAGQRGDPRTQY
TRBJ2-2	TRBV7-3	ASSLRGTGELF
TRBJ2-4	TRBV18	ASSPLPRGNIQY
TRBJ2-3	TRBV5-1	ASSLWGSSDTQY
TRBJ1-3	TRBV7-9	ASSSRDVSGNTIY
TRBJ2-7	TRBV5-1	ASSVGGGLEQY
TRBJ1-2	TRBV19	ASSPGDGNYGYT
TRBJ1-2	TRBV9	ASSPGGNYAGYT
TRBJ2-4	TRBV12-3/TRBV12-4	ASSLTGNQY
TRBJ1-1	TRBV12-5	ASGLVGLRERIPRGTEAF
TRBJ2-1	TRBV6-4	ASSEETGTSIF
TRBJ1-2	TRBV5-4	ASSSRTAVYGYT
TRBJ2-3	TRBV7-3	ASSLAGIVTDTQY
TRBJ1-1	TRBV5-1	ASSLAMGRGGGTEAF